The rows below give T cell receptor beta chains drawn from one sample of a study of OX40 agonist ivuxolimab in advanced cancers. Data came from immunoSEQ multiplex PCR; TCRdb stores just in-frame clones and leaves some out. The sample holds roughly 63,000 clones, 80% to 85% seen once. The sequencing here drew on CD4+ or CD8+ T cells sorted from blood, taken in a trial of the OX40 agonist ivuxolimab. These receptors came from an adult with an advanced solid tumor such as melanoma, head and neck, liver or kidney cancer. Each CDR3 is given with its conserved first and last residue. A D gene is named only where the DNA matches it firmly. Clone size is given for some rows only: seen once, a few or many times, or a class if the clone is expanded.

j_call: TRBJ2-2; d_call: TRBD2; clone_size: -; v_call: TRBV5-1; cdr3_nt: TGCGCCAGCAGCTTGGTAGCGGGGAACACCGGGGAGCTGTTTTTT; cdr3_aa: CASSLVAGNTGELFF
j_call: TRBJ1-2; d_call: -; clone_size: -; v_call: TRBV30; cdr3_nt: TGTGCCTGGAGTCGGTATGAGGGTAACGGCTACACCTTC; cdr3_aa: CAWSRYEGNGYTF
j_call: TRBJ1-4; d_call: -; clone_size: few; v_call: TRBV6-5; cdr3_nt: TGTGCCAGCAGCTCCAAACCCCAGGGCCCGGAACTGTTTTTT; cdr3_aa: CASSSKPQGPELFF
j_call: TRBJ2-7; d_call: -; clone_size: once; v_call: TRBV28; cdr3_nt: TGTGCCAGCAGTTTAACGGGCGGGGCTCTGCTCTACGAGCAGTACTTC; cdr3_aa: CASSLTGGALLYEQYF
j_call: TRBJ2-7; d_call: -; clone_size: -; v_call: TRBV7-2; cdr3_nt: TGTGCCAGCAGCTCCGACGGGGTCGGGGAGCAGTACTTC; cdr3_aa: CASSSDGVGEQYF
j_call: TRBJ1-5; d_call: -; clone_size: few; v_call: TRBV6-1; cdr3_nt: TGTGCCAGCACCGGGGAAAACGGTCAGCCCCAGCATTTT; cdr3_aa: CASTGENGQPQHF
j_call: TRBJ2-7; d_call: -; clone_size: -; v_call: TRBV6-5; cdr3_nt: TGTGCCAGCAGTTTCAGGCCTTCCTACGAGCAGTACTTC; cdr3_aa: CASSFRPSYEQYF
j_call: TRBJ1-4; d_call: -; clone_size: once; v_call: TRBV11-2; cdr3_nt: TGTGCCAGCAGCTTAGCGGGTTCCGCAACTAATGAAAAACTGTTTTTT; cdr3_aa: CASSLAGSATNEKLFF
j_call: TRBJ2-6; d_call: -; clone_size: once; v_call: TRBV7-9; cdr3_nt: TGTGCCAGCAGCTTAGTAGGGGTCAGGGCAAGGTCTGGGGCCAACGTCCTGACTTTC; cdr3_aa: CASSLVGVRARSGANVLTF
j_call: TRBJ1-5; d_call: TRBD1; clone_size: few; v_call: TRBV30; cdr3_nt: TGTGCCTGGGGAGGGGACAGTGGAAATCAGCCCCAGCATTTT; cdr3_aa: CAWGGDSGNQPQHF
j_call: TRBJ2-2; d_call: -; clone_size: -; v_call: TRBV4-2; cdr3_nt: TGTGCCAGCAGCCAAACTTTCCGGGACACAAACACCGGGGAGCTGTTTTTT; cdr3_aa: CASSQTFRDTNTGELFF
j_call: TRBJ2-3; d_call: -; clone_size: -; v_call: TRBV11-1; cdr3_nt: TGTGCCAGCAGCTTTTCACAACAGGATACGCAGTATTTT; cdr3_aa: CASSFSQQDTQYF
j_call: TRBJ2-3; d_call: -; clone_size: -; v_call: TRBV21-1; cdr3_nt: TGTGCCAGCAGCGAGGGGGCGGGAGATACGCAGTATTTT; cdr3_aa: CASSEGAGDTQYF
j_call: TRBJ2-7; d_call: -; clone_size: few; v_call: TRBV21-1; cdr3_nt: TGTGCCAGCAGCAAAGCGAGGGACAGGGGCTCCTACGAGCAGTACTTC; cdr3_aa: CASSKARDRGSYEQYF
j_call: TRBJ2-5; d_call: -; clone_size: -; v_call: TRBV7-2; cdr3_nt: TGTGCCAGCAGCCAGTCGGGGTTCCGGGAGACCCAGTACTTC; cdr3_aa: CASSQSGFRETQYF
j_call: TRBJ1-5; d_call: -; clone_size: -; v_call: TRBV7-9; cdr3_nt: TGTGCCAGCAGCTCCGACGGGGTTCAGCCCCAGCATTTT; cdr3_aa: CASSSDGVQPQHF
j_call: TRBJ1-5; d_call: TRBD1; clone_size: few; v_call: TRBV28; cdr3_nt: TGTGCCAGCAGTACAGGACAGGGCCGACAGCCCCAGCATTTT; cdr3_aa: CASSTGQGRQPQHF
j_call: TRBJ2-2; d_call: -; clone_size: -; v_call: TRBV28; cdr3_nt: TGTGCCAGCAGCCGGATCGGAGGGGTTAAATCGACCGGGGAGCTGTTTTTT; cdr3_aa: CASSRIGGVKSTGELFF
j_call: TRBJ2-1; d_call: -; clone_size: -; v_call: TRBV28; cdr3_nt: TGTGCCAGCAGTTTAGACGGCAATGAGCAGTTCTTC; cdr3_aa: CASSLDGNEQFF
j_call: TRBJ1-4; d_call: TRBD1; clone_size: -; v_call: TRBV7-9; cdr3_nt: TGTGCCAGCAGCTCGGACAGGGCCGATGAAAAACTGTTTTTT; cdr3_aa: CASSSDRADEKLFF
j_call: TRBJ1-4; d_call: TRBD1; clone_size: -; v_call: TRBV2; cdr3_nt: TGTGCCAGCAGGGACGGCAGGGGGGATGAAAAACTGTTTTTT; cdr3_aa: CASRDGRGDEKLFF
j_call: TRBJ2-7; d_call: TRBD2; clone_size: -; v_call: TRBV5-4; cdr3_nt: TGTGCCAGCAGCGCCTCCGGGACTAACCCTGAGCAGTACTTC; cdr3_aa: CASSASGTNPEQYF
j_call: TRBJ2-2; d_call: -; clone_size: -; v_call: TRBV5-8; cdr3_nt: TGTGCCAGCAGCTTGGCAGGGCCGGGCACCGGGGAGCTGTTTTTT; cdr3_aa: CASSLAGPGTGELFF
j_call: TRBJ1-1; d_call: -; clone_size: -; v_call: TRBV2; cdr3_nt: TGTGCCAGCAGACCCTTCAGACTGTCGAACACTGAAGCTTTCTTT; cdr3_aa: CASRPFRLSNTEAFF
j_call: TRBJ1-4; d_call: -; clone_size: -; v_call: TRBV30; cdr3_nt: TGTGCCTGGGCCCCTTATCGAGGGGAAAAACTGTTTTTT; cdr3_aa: CAWAPYRGEKLFF
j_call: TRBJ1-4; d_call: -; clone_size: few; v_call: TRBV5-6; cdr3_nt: TGTGCCAGCAGCTTGCGTCCCAGCGCAACTAATGAAAAACTGTTTTTT; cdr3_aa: CASSLRPSATNEKLFF
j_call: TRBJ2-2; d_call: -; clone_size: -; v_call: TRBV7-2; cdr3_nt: TGTGCCAGCAGCTTAGAGTTGGGGACTTACACCGGGGAGCTGTTTTTT; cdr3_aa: CASSLELGTYTGELFF
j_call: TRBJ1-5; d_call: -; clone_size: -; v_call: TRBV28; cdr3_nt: TGTGCCAGCAAGTGGTCTTATCAGCCCCAGCATTTT; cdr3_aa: CASKWSYQPQHF
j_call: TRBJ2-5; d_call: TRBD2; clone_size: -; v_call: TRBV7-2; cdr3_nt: TGTGCCAGCAGCAGTAGCGGGACCCAGAGGACCCAGTACTTC; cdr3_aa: CASSSSGTQRTQYF
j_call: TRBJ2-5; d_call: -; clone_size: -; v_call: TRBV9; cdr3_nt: TGTGCCAGCAGCGACACAGGGAGGAGGGAGACCCAGTACTTC; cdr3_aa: CASSDTGRRETQYF
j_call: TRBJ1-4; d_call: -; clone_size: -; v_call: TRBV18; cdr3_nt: TGTGCCAGCTCATCCGTGGGCTCGGGAAATGAAAAACTGTTTTTT; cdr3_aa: CASSSVGSGNEKLFF
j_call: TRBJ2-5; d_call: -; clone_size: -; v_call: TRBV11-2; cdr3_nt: TGTGCCAGCAGCACCTCGTACCAAGAGACCCAGTACTTC; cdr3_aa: CASSTSYQETQYF
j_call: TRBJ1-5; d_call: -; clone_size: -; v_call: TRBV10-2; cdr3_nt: TGCGCCAGCAGTGAACGAGGGGGTAATCAGCCCCAGCATTTT; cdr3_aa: CASSERGGNQPQHF
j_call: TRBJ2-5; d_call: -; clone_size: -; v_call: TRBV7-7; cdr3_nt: TGTGCTAGCAGCCTCCAGCGGCCCCCAGAGACCCAGTACTTC; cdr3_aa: CASSLQRPPETQYF
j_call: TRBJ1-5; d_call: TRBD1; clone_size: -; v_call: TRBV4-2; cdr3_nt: TGTGCCAGCAGCCAAGAGGGGACAGGGGATCAGCCCCAGCATTTT; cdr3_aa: CASSQEGTGDQPQHF
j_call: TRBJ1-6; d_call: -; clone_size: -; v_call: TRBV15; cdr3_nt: TGTGCCACCAGCAGAGATTTTGGTAGACGACCCACCCTCCACTTT; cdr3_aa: CATSRDFGRRPTLHF
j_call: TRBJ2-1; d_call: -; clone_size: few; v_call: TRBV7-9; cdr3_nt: TGTGCCAGCAGCTTAGATGTTGGGGGTTCCTACAATGAGCAGTTCTTC; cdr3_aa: CASSLDVGGSYNEQFF
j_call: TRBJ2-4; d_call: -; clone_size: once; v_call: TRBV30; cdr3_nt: TGTGCCTGGGGGGTCGACAGGCACATTCAGTACTTC; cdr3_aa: CAWGVDRHIQYF
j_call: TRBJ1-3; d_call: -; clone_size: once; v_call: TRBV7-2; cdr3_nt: TGTGCCAGCAGCTTAGTCCCAGGCTCTGGAAACACCATATATTTT; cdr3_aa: CASSLVPGSGNTIYF
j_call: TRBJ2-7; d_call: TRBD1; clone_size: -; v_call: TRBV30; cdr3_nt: TGTGCCTGGGACCTTCTCCGGGACAGGCTTTACTTC; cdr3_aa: CAWDLLRDRLYF
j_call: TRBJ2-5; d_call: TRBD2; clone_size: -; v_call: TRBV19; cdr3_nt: TGTGCCAGTAGTATTTACGGAGGACTAGCGGGGGTCCAAGAGACCCAGTACTTC; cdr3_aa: CASSIYGGLAGVQETQYF
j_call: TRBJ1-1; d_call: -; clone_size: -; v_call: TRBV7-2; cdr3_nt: TGTGCCAGCAGCTTAGACATGAACACTGAAGCTTTCTTT; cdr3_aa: CASSLDMNTEAFF
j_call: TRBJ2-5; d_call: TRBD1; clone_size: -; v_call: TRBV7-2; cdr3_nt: TGTGCCAGCAGCCCGGACAGGGGAAAGACCCAGTACTTC; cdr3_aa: CASSPDRGKTQYF
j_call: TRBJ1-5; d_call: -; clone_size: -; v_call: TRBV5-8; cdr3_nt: TGTGCCAGCAGCTTGTACACAGGGATGGATCAGCCCCAGCATTTT; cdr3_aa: CASSLYTGMDQPQHF
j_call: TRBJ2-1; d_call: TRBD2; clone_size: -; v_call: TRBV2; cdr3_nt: TGTGCCAGCAGAGAGCGGGGGGGCTCCTACAATGAGCAGTTCTTC; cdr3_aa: CASRERGGSYNEQFF
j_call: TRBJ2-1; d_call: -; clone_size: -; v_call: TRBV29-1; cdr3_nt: TGCAGCGTTAGTAGGTCCCGCAATGAGCAGTTCTTC; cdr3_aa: CSVSRSRNEQFF
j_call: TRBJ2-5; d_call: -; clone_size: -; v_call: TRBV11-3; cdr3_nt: TGTGCCAGCAGCTTAGATCAGGGCGGGGAGACCCAGTACTTC; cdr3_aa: CASSLDQGGETQYF
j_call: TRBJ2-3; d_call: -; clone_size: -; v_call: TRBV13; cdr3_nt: TGTGCCAGCAGCCCCGGGGGGCCAGGCACAGATACGCAGTATTTT; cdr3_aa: CASSPGGPGTDTQYF